This T cell receptor beta chain was identified in a study of cytomegalovirus exposure and HLA in healthy donors. On this clone: Antigen specificity is unknown.

Study-level points and caveats: The study flagged 150 to 200 TCR beta chains as cytomegalovirus-associated.

This PCR relied on a set of 60 Vbeta primers and 13 Jbeta primers. Using immunoSEQ multiplex PCR, the repertoire was profiled, and TCRdb retains in-frame clones only, with some absent. This table holds approximately 220,000 clones, roughly four fifths found once. Sequencing was carried out using PBMCs. The TCR sequence derives from a girl between 10 and 17 years old in good health and CMV-seronegative.

CDR3: CASSPTGQETQYF. The CDR3 region has the DNA TGTGCCAGCAGCCCTACAGGGCAGGAGACCCAGTACTTC. V and J are TRBV9 and TRBJ2-5; a possible D gene is TRBD1 (6 bases). In germline, CDR1 is SGDLS, CDR2 YYNGEE. V was pared by 4 bases and J by 5 bases, with 12 bases between. This CDR3 has 13 residues.